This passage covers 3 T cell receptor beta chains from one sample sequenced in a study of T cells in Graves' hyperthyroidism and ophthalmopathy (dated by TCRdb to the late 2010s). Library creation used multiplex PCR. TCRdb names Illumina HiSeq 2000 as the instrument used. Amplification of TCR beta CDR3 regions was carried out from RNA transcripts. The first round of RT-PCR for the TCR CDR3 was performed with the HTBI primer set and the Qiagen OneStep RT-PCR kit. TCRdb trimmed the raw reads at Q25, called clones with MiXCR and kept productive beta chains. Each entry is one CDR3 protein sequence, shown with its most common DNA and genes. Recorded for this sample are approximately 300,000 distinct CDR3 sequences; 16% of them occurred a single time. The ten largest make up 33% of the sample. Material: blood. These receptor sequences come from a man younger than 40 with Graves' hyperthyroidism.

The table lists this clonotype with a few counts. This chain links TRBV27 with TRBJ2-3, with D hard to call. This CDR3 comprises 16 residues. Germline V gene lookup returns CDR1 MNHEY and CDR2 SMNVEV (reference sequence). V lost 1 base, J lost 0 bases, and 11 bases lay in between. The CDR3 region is CASSLFGTSSTDTQYF. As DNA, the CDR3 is TGTGCCAGCAGTTTATTTGGCACCTCTAGCACAGATACGCAGTATTTT.

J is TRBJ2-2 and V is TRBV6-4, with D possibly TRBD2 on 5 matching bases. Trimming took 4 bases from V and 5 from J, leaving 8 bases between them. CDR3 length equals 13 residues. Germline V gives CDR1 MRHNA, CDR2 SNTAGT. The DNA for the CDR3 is TGTGCCAGCAGTGTCGGGGAGACCGGGGAGCTGTTTTTT. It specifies CASSVGETGELFF.

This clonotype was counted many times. The CDR3 coding sequence is TGTGCCAGCAGTGCCCTCCCGCAGGGGAGGCCGTACAATGAGCAGTTCTTC. Its translation is CASSALPQGRPYNEQFF. The V and J genes are TRBV12-3 or TRBV12-4 and TRBJ2-1; tentatively, D is TRBD1 or TRBD2 (6 bases each). The CDR3 is 17 residues long. V was shortened by 5 bases and J by 4 bases, with 21 bases between the two germline ends.